The T cell receptor beta chain under discussion was sequenced for a study of T cell responses to AZD1222 COVID-19 vaccine. Across the whole study: Some second doses came at about 4 weeks and others at about 12 weeks; these were pooled.

With respect to this clone: Its antigen remains unidentified.

The CDR3 covers 15 residues. Germline V gene sequence: CDR1 SGHDT, CDR2 YYEEEE. J lost 2 bases, V lost 2 bases, and 3 bases had no gene match. The table came from immunoSEQ multiplex PCR; TCRdb's copy has only in-frame clones and leaves some out. This table has 85,000 or so clones, 85% to 90% appearing once. Study-wide results and limits: Once two AZD1222 doses were given, Spike-specific TCR breadth and depth went up. Donors skewed white British and female; clonal diversity was possibly underestimated.

This sequence joins TRBV5-6 and TRBJ2-3, with 9 bases that match TRBD2. The starting material was peripheral blood, obtained on day 0 of AZD1222 vaccination. This clonotype originated in an adult in good health. CDR3 in amino acids: CASSFWTSDTDTQYF. The CDR3 nucleotides are TGTGCCAGCAGCTTTTGGACTAGCGACACAGATACGCAGTATTTT. The variable domain in full, with the rest retrieved from reference TRBV5-6 and TRBJ2-3, is DAGVTQSPTHLIKTRGQQVTLRCSPKSGHDTVSWYQQALGQGPQFIFQYYEEEERQRGNFPDRFSGHQFPNYSSELNVNALLLGDSALYLCASSFWTSDTDTQYFGPGTRLTVL.